This entry is about one T cell receptor beta chain. Its antigen remains unidentified. This sample stems from a study of CD8+ T cells in alopecia areata. General study results and limits: In scalp and blood during tofacitinib, many expanded lesional clones persisted. Researchers report lesional scalp, most notably alopecia totalis/universalis, outstripped normal scalp in clonality. Scalp clonality, together with expanded CD8+ clones among the top 100, fell significantly with tofacitinib.

Extraction of RNA preceded its reverse transcription into cDNA, which served as the sequencing template. TCRdb keeps only in-frame clones here, not all; method: immunoSEQ multiplex PCR. This sample has some 210,000 clones, with over 60% found just once. Sample treatment: oral pan-JAK inhibitor, 5-10 mg twice daily. Trimming took 2 bases from V and 6 from J; bases not matched to a gene: 3. From germline, CDR1 is MNHNY and CDR2 SVGAGI (reference sequence). CDR3 size: 14 residues. The sequence was obtained from a human donor with alopecia areata. This chain connects TRBV6-6 to TRBJ1-2, with 10 bases lining up with TRBD1. Sequenced here: CD4+ T cells sorted from blood, sampled around week 46, from a patient treated with tofacitinib. In DNA, the CDR3 is TGTGCCAGCAGTTACCAGACAGGGGGCCATGGCTACACCTTC. Encoded protein: CASSYQTGGHGYTF.